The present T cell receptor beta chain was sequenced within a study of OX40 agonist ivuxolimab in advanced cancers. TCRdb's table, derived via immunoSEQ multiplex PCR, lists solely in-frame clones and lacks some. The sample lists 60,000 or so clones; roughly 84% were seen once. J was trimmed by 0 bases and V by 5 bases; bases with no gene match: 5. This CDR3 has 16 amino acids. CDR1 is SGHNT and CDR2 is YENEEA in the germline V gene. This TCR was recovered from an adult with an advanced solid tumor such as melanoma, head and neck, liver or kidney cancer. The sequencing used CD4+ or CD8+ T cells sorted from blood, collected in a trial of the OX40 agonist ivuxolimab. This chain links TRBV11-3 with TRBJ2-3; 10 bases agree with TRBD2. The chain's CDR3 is CASSIGLAESTDTQYF. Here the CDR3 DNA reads TGTGCCAGCAGCATCGGACTAGCGGAAAGCACAGATACGCAGTATTTT.